This TCR beta chain was documented in a study of T-cell reconstitution after alpha-beta-depleted transplantation in children. Study observations and caveats: Recipient T cells and thymic progenitors that survived gave rise to the high TCRbeta diversity observed at day 60 in some patients. Hyperexpanded clones declined; after one year, newly produced T cells mostly supplied diversity. Reportedly, roughly two months post-transplant, alpha-beta T cells arose from several hundred expanded graft clones.

TCRbeta library construction was performed incorporating unique molecular identifiers. TCRdb re-called the PCR reads through MiXCR, storing one row per CDR3 protein. The sample has hundreds of thousands of distinct CDR3 sequences, more than 20% seen once. Deletions cut 5 bases from V and 1 base from J, with 12 bases between. The CDR3 consists of 15 residues. CDR1 is MNHEY, CDR2 SMNVEV, per germline (reference sequence). As regards this clonotype: Its antigen is still unknown.

This material consisted of PBMCs, mostly from graft donor cells, taken 360 days after TCRalphabeta/CD19-depleted stem cell transplant. The clonotype was recovered from a boy younger than two who had a stem cell transplant for acute myeloid leukemia, so the T cells may come from the graft donor. V is TRBV27 and J is TRBJ2-1; a weak D match, TRBD1 (6 bases). CDR3 DNA: TGTGCCAGCAGTGTGACAGGAGAATCCTACAATGAGCAGTTCTTC. This encodes CASSVTGESYNEQFF.